The T cell receptor beta chain described here comes from a study of T cells in Graves' hyperthyroidism and ophthalmopathy. Germline V gene lookup returns CDR1 SGDLS and CDR2 YYNGEE. V was shortened by 5 bases and J by 3 bases, with 11 bases between the two germline ends. The CDR3 extends over 14 amino acids. TCR beta CDR3 region amplification was performed from RNA transcripts. With the HTBI primer set, the TCR CDR3 went through a first round of RT-PCR. TCRdb itself ran the multiplex PCR reads through MiXCR, one entry per CDR3 protein. The data show 600,000 or so distinct CDR3 sequences, 13% to 15% seen once.

This chain links TRBV9 with TRBJ1-4; a weak D match, TRBD1 (5 bases). The source of this sequence is a woman aged 18-29 years with Graves' ophthalmopathy. Sequencing input: blood. CDR3: CASSGGGSNEKLFF. The CDR3 coding sequence is TGTGCCAGCAGTGGCGGGGGATCTAATGAAAAACTGTTTTTT.